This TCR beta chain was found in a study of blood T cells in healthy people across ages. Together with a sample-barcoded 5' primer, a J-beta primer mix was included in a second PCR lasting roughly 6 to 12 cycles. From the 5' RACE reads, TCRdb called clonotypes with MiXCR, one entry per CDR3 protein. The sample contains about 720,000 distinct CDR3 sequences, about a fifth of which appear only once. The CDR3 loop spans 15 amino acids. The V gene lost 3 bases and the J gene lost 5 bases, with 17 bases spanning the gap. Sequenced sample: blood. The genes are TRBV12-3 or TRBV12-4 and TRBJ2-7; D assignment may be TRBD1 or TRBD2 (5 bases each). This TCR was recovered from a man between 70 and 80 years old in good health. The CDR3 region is CASSLGLSGTHEQYF. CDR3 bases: TGTGCCAGCAGTTTGGGGTTGTCAGGGACCCACGAGCAGTACTTC.